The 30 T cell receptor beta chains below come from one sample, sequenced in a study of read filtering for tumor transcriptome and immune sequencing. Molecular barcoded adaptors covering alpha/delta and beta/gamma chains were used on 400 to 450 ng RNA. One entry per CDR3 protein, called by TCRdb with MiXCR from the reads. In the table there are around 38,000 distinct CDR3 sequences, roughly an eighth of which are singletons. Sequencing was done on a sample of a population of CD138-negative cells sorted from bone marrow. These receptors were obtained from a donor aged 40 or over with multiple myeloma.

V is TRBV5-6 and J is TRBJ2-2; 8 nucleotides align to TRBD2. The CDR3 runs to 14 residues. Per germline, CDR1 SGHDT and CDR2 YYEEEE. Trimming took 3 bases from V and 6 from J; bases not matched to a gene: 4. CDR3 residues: CASSCALAAGELFF. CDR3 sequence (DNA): TGTGCCAGCAGCTGCGCACTAGCGGCCGGGGAGCTGTTTTTT. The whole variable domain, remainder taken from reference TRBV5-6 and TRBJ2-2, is DAGVTQSPTHLIKTRGQQVTLRCSPKSGHDTVSWYQQALGQGPQFIFQYYEEEERQRGNFPDRFSGHQFPNYSSELNVNALLLGDSALYLCASSCALAAGELFFGEGSRLTVL.

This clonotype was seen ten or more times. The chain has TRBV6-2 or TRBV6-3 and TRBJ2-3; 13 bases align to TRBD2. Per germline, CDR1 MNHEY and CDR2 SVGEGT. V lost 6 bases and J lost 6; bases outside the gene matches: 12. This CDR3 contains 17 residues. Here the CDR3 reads CASRDMGLAGSPDTQYF. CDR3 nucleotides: TGTGCCAGCAGGGACATGGGACTAGCGGGATCCCCGGATACGCAGTATTTT.

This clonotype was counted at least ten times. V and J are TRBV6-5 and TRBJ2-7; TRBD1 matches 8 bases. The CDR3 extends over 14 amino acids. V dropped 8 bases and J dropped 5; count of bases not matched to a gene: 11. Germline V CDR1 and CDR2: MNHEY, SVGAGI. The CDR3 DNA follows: TGTGCCAGCGGGGAGACAGGGGTTTTCCACGAGCAGTACTTC. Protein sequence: CASGETGVFHEQYF.

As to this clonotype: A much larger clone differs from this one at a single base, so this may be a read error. For the CDR3, the DNA is TGTGCCAGCAGTCGGGGACAGGAGCTCAATCAGCCCCAGCATTTT. It yields the protein CASSRGQELNQPQHF. V usage is TRBV5-4 and J usage is TRBJ1-5; TRBD1 aligns across 8 bases. Germline-derived CDR1 and CDR2 are SGHNT and YYREEE (reference sequence). This CDR3 has 15 amino acids. Germline trimming cut 5 bases from V and 3 bases from J; bases unmatched to any gene: 7.

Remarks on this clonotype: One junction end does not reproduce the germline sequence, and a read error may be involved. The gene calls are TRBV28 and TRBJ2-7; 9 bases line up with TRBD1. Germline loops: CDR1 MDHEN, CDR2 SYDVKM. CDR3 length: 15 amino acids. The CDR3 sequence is CASSPLPNRGHERYF. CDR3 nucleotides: TGTGCCAGCAGTCCCCTTCCGAACAGGGGGCACGAGCGGTACTTC.

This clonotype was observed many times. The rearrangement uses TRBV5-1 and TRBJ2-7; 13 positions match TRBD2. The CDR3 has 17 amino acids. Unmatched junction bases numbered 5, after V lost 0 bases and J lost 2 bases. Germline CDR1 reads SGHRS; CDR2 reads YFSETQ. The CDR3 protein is CASSLAGLAGVPYEQYF. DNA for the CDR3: TGCGCCAGCAGCTTGGCCGGACTAGCGGGAGTCCCCTACGAGCAGTACTTC.

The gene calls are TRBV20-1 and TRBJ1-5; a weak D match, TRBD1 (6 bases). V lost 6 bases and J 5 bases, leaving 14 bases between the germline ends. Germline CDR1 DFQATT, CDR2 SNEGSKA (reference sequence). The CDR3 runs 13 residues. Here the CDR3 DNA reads TGCAGTGCGGGGGGGCGGATTTATCAGCCCCAGCATTTT. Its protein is CSAGGRIYQPQHF.

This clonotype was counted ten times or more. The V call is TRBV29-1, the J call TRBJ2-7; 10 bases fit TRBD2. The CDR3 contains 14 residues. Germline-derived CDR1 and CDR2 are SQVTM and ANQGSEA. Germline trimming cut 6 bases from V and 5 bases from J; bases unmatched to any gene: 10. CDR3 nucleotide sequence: TGCAGCGTGGGTCTGGGACTAGCGAAACACGAGCAGTACTTC. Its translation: CSVGLGLAKHEQYF.

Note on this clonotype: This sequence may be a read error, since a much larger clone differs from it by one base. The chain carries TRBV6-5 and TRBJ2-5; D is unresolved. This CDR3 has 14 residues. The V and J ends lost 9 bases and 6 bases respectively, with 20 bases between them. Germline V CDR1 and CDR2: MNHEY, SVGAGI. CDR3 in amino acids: CARSHIDHYQTQYF. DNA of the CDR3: TGTGCCAGAAGCCACATAGACCACTACCAGACCCAGTACTTC.

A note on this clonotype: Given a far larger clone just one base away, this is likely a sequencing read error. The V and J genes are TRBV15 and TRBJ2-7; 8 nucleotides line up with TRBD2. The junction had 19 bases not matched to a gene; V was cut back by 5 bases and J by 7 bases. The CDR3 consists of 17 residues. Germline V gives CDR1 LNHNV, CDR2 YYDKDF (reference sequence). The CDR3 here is CATSDQREPAAYNEQYF. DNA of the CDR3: TGTGCCACCAGCGATCAGCGGGAGCCTGCGGCCTACAATGAGCAGTACTTC.

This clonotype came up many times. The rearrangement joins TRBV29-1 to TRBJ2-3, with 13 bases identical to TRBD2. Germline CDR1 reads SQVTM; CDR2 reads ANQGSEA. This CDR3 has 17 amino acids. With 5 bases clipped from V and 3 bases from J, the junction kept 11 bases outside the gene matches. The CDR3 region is CSVRLLAGGFKTDTQYF. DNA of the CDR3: TGCAGCGTTCGGCTACTAGCGGGAGGGTTTAAGACAGATACGCAGTATTTT.

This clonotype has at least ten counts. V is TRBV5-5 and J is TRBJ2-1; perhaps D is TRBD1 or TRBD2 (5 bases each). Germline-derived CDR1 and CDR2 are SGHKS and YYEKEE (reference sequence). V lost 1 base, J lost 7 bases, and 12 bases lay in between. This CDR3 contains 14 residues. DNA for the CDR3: TGTGCCAGCAGCTTGATCAGGGAGACAAATGAGCAGTTCTTC. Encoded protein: CASSLIRETNEQFF. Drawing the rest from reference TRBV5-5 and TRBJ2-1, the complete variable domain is DAGVTQSPTHLIKTRGQQVTLRCSPISGHKSVSWYQQVLGQGPQFIFQYYEKEERGRGNFPDRFSARQFPNYSSELNVNALLLGDSALYLCASSLIRETNEQFFGPGTRLTVL.

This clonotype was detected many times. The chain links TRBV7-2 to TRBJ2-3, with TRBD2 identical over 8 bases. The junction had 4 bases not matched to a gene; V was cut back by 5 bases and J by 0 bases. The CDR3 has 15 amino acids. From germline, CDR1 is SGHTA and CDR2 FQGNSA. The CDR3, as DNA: TGTGCCAGCAGCAGATCTAGCGGGAGCACAGATACGCAGTATTTT. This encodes CASSRSSGSTDTQYF.

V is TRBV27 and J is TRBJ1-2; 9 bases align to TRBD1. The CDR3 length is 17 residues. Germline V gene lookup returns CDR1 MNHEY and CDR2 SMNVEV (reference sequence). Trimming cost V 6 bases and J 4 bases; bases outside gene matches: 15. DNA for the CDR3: TGTGCCAGCAGAATACCTATGGGGACAGGGCCTTCCTATGGCTACACCTTC. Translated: CASRIPMGTGPSYGYTF.

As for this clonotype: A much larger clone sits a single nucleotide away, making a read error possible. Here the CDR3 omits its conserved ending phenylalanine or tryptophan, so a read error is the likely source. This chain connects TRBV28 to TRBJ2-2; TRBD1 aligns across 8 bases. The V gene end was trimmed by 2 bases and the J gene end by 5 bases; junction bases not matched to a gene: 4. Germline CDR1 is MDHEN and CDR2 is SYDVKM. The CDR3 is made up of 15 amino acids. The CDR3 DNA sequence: TGTGCCAGCAGTTTACTAACAGGGGGGACCGGGGAGCTGTTTTTG. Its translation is CASSLLTGGTGELFL.

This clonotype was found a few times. CDR3 in DNA: TGCAGCGTTGAGGTGCAGGGTAGGACCGGGGAGCTGTTTTTT. Translation gives CSVEVQGRTGELFF. V is TRBV29-1 and J is TRBJ2-2; D is perhaps TRBD1 (5 bases). Trimming stripped 3 bases from V and 5 bases from J, with 13 bases between. CDR1 SQVTM and CDR2 ANQGSEA come from the germline V gene. The CDR3 consists of 14 residues.

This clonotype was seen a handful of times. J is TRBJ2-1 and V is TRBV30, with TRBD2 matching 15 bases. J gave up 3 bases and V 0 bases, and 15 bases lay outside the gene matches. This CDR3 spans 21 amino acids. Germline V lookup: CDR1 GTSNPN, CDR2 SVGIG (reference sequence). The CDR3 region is CAWSVRGLGTSGRIGYNEQFF. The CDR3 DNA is TGTGCCTGGAGTGTACGGGGATTAGGGACTAGCGGGAGGATCGGCTACAATGAGCAGTTCTTC.

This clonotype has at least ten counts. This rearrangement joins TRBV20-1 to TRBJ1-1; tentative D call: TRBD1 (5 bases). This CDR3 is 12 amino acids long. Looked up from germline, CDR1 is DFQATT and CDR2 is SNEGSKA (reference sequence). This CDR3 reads CRGLGSNTEAFF. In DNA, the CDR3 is TGCAGGGGGCTGGGGTCGAACACTGAAGCTTTCTTT.

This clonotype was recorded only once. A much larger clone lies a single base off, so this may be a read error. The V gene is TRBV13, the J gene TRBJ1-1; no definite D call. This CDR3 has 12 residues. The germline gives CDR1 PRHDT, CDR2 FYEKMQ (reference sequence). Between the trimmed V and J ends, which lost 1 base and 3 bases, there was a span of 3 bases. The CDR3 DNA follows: TGTGCCAGCAGCTTAGATGACACTGAAGCTTTCTTT. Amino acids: CASSLDDTEAFF.

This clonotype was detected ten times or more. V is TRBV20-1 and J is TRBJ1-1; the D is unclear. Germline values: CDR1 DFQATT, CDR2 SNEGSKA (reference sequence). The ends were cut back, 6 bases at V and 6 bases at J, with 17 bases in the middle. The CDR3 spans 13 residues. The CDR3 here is CSAKKGGLAEAFF. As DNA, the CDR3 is TGCAGTGCGAAAAAGGGCGGGCTCGCTGAAGCTTTCTTT.

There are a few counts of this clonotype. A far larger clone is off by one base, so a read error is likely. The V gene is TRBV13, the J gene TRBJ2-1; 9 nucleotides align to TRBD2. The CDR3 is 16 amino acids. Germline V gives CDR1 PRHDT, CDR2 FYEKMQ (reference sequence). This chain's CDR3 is CASSRTSESSYIEQFF. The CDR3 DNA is TGTGCCAGCAGCAGGACTAGCGAGAGCTCCTACATTGAGCAGTTCTTC.

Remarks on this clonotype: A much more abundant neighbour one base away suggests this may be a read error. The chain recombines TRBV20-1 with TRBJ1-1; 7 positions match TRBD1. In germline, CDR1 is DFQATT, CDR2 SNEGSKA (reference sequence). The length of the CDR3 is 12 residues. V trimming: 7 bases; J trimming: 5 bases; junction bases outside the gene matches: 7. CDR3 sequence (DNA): TGCAGTGTTGACAGGGAAGCAACTGAAGCTTTCTTT. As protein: CSVDREATEAFF.

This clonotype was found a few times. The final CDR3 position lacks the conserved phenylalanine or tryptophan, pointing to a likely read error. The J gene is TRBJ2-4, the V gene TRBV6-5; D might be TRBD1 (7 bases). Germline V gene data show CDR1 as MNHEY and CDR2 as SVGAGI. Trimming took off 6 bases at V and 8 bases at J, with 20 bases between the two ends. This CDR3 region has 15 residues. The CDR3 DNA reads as TGTGCCAGCAGCCTAACGACAGGGCCGGGGGACATTCAGTACTCC. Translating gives CASSLTTGPGDIQYS.

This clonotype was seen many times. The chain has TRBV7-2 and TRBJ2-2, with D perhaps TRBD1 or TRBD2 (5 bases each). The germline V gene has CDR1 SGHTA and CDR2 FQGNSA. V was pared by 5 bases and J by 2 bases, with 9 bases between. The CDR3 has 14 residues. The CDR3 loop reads CASSRDGNTGELFF. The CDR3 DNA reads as TGTGCCAGCAGCCGGGACGGTAACACCGGGGAGCTGTTTTTT.

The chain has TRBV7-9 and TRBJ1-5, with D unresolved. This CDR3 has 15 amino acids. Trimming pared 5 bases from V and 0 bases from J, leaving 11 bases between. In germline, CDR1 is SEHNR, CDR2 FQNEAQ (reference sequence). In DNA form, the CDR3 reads TGTGCCAGCAGCCCCCCCGATGCTAGCAATCAGCCCCAGCATTTT. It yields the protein CASSPPDASNQPQHF. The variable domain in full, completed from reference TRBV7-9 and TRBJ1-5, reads DTGVSQNPRHKITKRGQNVTFRCDPISEHNRLYWYRQTLGQGPEFLTYFQNEAQLEKSRLLSDRFSAERPKGSFSTLEIQRTEQGDSAMYLCASSPPDASNQPQHFGDGTRLSIL.

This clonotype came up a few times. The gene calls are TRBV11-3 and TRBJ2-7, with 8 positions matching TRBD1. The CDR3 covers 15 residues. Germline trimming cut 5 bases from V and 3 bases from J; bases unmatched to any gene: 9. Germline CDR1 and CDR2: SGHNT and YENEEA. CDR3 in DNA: TGTGCCAGCAGCACCCGACAGGGGTCGGTCTACGAGCAGTACTTC. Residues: CASSTRQGSVYEQYF.

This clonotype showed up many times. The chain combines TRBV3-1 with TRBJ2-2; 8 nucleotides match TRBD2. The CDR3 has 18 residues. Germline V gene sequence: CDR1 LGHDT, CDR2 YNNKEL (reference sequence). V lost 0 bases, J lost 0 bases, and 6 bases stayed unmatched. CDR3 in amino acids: CASSQEVRLASNTGELFF. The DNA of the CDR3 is TGTGCCAGCAGCCAAGAAGTCAGACTAGCGTCGAACACCGGGGAGCTGTTTTTT. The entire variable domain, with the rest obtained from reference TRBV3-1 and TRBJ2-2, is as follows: DTAVSQTPKYLVTQMGNDKSIKCEQNLGHDTMYWYKQDSKKFLKIMFSYNNKELIINETVPNRFSPKSPDKAHLNLHINSLELGDSAVYFCASSQEVRLASNTGELFFGEGSRLTVL.

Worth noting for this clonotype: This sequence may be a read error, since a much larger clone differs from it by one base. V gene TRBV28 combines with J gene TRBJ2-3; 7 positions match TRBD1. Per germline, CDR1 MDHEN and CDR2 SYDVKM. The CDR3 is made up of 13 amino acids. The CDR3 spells CVSTPTGTDTQYF. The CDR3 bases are TGTGTCAGCACTCCGACAGGGACAGATACGCAGTATTTT.

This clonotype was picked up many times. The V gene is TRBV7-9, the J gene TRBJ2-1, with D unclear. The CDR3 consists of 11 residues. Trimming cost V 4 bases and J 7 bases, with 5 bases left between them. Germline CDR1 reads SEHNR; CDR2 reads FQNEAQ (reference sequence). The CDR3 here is CASSSANEQFF. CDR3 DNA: TGTGCCAGCAGCTCCGCGAATGAGCAGTTCTTC.

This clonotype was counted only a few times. The CDR3 nucleotides read TGTGCCAGCACCTTCGACGGGGAGCTGTTTTTT. It yields the protein CASTFDGELFF. The rearrangement uses TRBV12-3 or TRBV12-4 and TRBJ2-2; D gene unclear. Deletions cut 7 bases from V and 7 bases from J, with 7 bases between. CDR3 size: 11 residues.